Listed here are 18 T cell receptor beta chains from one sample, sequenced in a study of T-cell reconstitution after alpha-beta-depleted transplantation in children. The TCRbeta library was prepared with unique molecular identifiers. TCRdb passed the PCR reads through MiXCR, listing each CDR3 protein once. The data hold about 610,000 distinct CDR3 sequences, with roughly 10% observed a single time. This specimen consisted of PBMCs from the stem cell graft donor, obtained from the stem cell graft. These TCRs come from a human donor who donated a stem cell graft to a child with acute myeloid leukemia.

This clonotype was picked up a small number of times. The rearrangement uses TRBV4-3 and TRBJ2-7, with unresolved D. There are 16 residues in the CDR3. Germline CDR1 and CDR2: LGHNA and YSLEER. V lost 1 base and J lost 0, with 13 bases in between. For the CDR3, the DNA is TGCGCCAGCAGCCAAGGACTTCATCTCAGCTCCTACGAGCAGTACTTC. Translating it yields CASSQGLHLSSYEQYF.

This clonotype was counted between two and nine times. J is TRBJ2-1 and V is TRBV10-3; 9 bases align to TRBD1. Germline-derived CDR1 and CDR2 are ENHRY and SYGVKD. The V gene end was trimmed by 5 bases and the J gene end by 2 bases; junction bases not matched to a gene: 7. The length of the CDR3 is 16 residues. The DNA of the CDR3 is TGTGCCATCAGTACTTTGGACAGGGGCCCCTACAATGAGCAGTTCTTC. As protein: CAISTLDRGPYNEQFF.

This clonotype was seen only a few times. The chain's CDR3 is CASSQSSWEQFF. Here the CDR3 DNA reads TGTGCCAGCAGCCAGAGCTCATGGGAGCAGTTCTTC. V is TRBV3-1 and J is TRBJ2-1; D gene uncertain. V shed 3 bases and J shed 10 bases, with 10 bases lying between them. CDR1 is LGHDT and CDR2 is YNNKEL in the germline V gene (reference sequence). The CDR3 contains 12 residues.

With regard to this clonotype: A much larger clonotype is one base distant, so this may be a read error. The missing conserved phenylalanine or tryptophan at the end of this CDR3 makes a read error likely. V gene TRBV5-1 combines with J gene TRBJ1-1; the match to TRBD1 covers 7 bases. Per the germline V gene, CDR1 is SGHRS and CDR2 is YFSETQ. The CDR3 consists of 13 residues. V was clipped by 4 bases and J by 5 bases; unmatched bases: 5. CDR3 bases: TGCGCCAGCAGCGCCAAACAGGGGACTGAAGCTTTCGTT. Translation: CASSAKQGTEAFV.

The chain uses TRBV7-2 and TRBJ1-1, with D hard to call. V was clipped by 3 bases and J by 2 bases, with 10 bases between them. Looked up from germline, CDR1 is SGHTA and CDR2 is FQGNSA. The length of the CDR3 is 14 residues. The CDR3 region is CASSLLSSNTEAFF. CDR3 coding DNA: TGTGCCAGCAGCTTGCTCAGCAGTAACACTGAAGCTTTCTTT. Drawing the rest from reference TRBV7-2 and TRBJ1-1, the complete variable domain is GAGVSQSPSNKVTEKGKDVELRCDPISGHTALYWYRQSLGQGLEFLIYFQGNSAPDKSGLPSDRFSAERTGGSVSTLTIQRTQQEDSAVYLCASSLLSSNTEAFFGQGTRLTVV.

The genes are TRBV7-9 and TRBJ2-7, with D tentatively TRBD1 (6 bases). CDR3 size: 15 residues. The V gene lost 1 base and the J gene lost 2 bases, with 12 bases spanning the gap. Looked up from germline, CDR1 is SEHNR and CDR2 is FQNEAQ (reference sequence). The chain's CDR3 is CASSLVQGITYEQYF. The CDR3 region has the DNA TGTGCCAGCAGCTTAGTTCAGGGGATCACCTACGAGCAGTACTTC.

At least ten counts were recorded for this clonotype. The CDR3 nucleotides are TGCAGTGCGCCCGCGACTAGCGGGAGGGACCGCAATGAGCAGTTCTTC. This codes for CSAPATSGRDRNEQFF. This chain uses TRBV20-1 with TRBJ2-1; 14 bases fit TRBD2. The J segment lost 6 bases and the V segment lost 6 bases, leaving 10 bases of the junction unmatched. This CDR3 region has 16 residues. The germline V gene has CDR1 DFQATT and CDR2 SNEGSKA (reference sequence).

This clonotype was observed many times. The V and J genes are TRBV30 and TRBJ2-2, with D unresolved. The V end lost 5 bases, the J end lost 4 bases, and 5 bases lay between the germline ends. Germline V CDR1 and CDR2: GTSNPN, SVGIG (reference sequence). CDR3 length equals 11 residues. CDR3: CAWGRTGELFF. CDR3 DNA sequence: TGTGCCTGGGGACGCACCGGGGAGCTGTTTTTT.

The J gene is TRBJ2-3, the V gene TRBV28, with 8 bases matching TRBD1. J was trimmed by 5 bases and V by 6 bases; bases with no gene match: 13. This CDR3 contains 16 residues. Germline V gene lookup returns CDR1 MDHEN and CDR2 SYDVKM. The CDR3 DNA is TGTGCCAGCAGCCGACGGGCAGGACAGGGTGAAGATACGCAGTATTTT. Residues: CASSRRAGQGEDTQYF. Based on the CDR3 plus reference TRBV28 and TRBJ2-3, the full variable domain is DVKVTQSSRYLVKRTGEKVFLECVQDMDHENMFWYRQDPGLGLRLIYFSYDVKMKEKGDIPEGYSVSREKKERFSLILESASTNQTSMYLCASSRRAGQGEDTQYFGPGTRLTVL.

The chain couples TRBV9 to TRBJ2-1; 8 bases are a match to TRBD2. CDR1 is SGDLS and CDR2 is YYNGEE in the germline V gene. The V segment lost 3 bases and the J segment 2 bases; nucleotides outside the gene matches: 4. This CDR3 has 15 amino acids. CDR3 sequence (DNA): TGTGCCAGCAGCGAACTAGCGGTAACCTACAATGAGCAGTTCTTC. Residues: CASSELAVTYNEQFF.

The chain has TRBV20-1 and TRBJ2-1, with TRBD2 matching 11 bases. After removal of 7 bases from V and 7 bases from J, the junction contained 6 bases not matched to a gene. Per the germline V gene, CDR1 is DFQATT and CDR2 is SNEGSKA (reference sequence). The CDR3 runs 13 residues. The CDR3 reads CSGLASGRNEQFF. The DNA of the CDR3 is TGCAGTGGGTTGGCTAGCGGGAGGAATGAGCAGTTCTTC.

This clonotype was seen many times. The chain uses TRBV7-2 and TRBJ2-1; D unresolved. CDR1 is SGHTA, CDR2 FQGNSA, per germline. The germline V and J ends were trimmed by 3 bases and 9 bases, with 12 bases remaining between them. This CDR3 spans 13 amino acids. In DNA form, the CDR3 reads TGTGCCAGCAGCTTGCCCAGCTTCGGTGAGCAGTTCTTC. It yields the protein CASSLPSFGEQFF.

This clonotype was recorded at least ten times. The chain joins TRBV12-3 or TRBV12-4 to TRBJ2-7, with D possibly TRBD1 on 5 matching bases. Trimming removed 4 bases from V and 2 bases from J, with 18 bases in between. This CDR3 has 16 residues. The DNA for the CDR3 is TGTGCCAGCAGTTCCGCCCTTAGGGGTCGAGCCTACGAGCAGTACTTC. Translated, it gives CASSSALRGRAYEQYF.

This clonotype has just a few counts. CDR3 in amino acids: CSAVRGLLTDTQYF. The CDR3, as DNA: TGCAGTGCCGTTCGAGGACTGCTCACAGATACGCAGTATTTT. The gene calls are TRBV20-1 and TRBJ2-3, with D maybe TRBD2 (5 bases). V was pared by 6 bases and J by 2 bases, with 15 bases between. The germline gives CDR1 DFQATT, CDR2 SNEGSKA (reference sequence). This CDR3 spans 14 amino acids.

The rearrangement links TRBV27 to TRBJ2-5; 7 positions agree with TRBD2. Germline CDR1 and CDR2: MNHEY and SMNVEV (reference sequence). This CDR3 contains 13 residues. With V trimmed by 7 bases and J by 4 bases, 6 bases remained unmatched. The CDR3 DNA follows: TGTGCCAGCACCCCCTGGGGGGGAGAGACCCAGTACTTC. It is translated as CASTPWGGETQYF.

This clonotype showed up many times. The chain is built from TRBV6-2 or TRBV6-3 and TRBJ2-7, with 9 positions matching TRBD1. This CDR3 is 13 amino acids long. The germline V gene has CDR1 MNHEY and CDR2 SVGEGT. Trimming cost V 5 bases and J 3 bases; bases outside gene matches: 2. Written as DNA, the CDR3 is TGTGCCAGCAGTCGGGACAGGGACTACGAGCAGTACTTC. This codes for CASSRDRDYEQYF.

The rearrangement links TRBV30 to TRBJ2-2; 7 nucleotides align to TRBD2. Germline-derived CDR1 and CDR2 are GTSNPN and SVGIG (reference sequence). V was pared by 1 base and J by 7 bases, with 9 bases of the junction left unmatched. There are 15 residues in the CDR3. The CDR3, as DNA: TGTGCCTGGAGTGCCCCGGGACTACCCAACGGGGAGCTGTTTTTT. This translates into CAWSAPGLPNGELFF.

CDR3 residues: CASSLRGGRASGADTQYF. The CDR3 DNA reads as TGTGCCAGCAGCTTAAGGGGCGGGAGGGCCTCGGGGGCAGATACGCAGTATTTT. V and J are TRBV7-3 and TRBJ2-3; 9 bases are a match to TRBD2. The J segment lost 4 bases and the V segment lost 1 base, leaving 12 bases of the junction unmatched. CDR3 length: 18 residues. The V gene's germline CDR1 is SGHTA and CDR2 FQGTGA.